Listed here are 7 T cell receptor beta chains from one sample, sequenced in a study of OX40 agonist ivuxolimab in advanced cancers. Sequencing was performed with immunoSEQ multiplex PCR; in TCRdb, only in-frame clones are kept and a portion is missing. Counted here are 25,000 to 30,000 clones, 65% to 80% occurring once; the ten biggest clones make up 25% to 35%. The input for sequencing was CD4+ or CD8+ T cells sorted from blood, taken in a trial of the OX40 agonist ivuxolimab. These receptors were obtained from an adult with an advanced solid tumor such as melanoma, head and neck, liver or kidney cancer.

This chain's CDR3 is CASSLAGATNEKLFF. Here the CDR3 DNA reads TGCGCCAGCAGCTTGGCCGGAGCAACTAATGAAAAACTGTTTTTT. V is TRBV5-1 and J is TRBJ1-4; D gene unclear. V lost 0 bases and J 0 bases, leaving 6 bases between the germline ends. From germline, CDR1 is SGHRS and CDR2 YFSETQ. The CDR3 has 15 residues.

V gene TRBV9 combines with J gene TRBJ2-1; tentatively, D is TRBD2 (6 bases). This CDR3 is built from 16 residues. V was clipped by 0 bases and J by 3 bases, with 13 bases between them. In germline, CDR1 is SGDLS, CDR2 YYNGEE. CDR3 nucleotide sequence: TGTGCCAGCAGCGTAGCCGGGCGGGATGACTACAATGAGCAGTTCTTC. It codes for CASSVAGRDDYNEQFF.

The chain recombines TRBV6-6 with TRBJ1-2; D is unclear. Looked up from germline, CDR1 is MNHNY and CDR2 is SVGAGI (reference sequence). This CDR3 region has 11 residues. V shed 4 bases and J shed 8 bases, with 8 bases lying between them. The CDR3 reads CASSSSKGYTF. The CDR3 DNA sequence: TGTGCCAGCAGTTCGTCGAAGGGCTACACCTTC.

The V and J genes are TRBV5-1 and TRBJ1-2; TRBD1 might be the D (6 bases). CDR3 length equals 15 residues. Germline values: CDR1 SGHRS, CDR2 YFSETQ. The V end lost 0 bases, the J end lost 4 bases, and 13 bases lay between the germline ends. The CDR3 protein is CASSLASGGFYGYTF. The CDR3 DNA reads as TGCGCCAGCAGCTTGGCGTCGGGGGGCTTCTATGGCTACACCTTC.

This chain joins TRBV7-9 and TRBJ1-1; D call uncertain. With 2 bases removed from V and 0 bases from J, the gap between germline ends came to 7 bases. This CDR3 contains 14 residues. Germline-derived CDR1 and CDR2 are SEHNR and FQNEAQ (reference sequence). The chain's CDR3 is CASSLIGVNTEAFF. CDR3 sequence (DNA): TGTGCCAGCAGCTTAATCGGAGTGAACACTGAAGCTTTCTTT.

The chain couples TRBV5-1 to TRBJ2-7, with 7 nucleotides matching TRBD2. V shed 0 bases, J shed 7 bases, and the junction held 7 bases outside the gene matches. The germline V gene has CDR1 SGHRS and CDR2 YFSETQ. The CDR3 loop spans 14 amino acids. The CDR3 region is CASSLERGYDEQYF. For the CDR3, the DNA is TGCGCCAGCAGCTTGGAGCGGGGTTACGATGAGCAGTACTTC. The whole variable domain, remainder taken from reference TRBV5-1 and TRBJ2-7, is KAGVTQTPRYLIKTRGQQVTLSCSPISGHRSVSWYQQTPGQGLQFLFEYFSETQRNKGNFPGRFSGRQFSNSRSEMNVSTLELGDSALYLCASSLERGYDEQYFGPGTRLTVT.

This chain joins TRBV7-3 and TRBJ2-2; D unclear. V dropped 2 bases and J dropped 8 bases, with 9 bases sitting between them. The germline CDR1 and CDR2 sequences are SGHTA and FQGTGA. There are 13 residues in the CDR3. CDR3 protein: CASSLGLSGELFF. The CDR3 DNA is TGTGCCAGCAGCTTAGGGCTCAGTGGGGAGCTGTTTTTT.